This T cell receptor (beta chain) stems from a study of cytomegalovirus exposure and HLA in healthy donors. Findings of the study overall: In a later analysis, an Asian-associated ancestry cluster reportedly showed fewer N-insertions than the approximately 620-donor mean.

About this clone: Its cognate antigen is unknown.

CDR1 is MGHRA, CDR2 YSYEKL, per germline. The V end lost 0 bases, the J end lost 4 bases, and 13 bases lay between the germline ends. CDR3 size: 15 residues. Primers: 60 Vbeta forward and 13 Jbeta reverse. Authors' analysis steps: Approximately 78 million unique TCR beta chains, around 10 million of them shared, were counted by a later analysis. This table comes from immunoSEQ multiplex PCR, and its TCRdb copy is limited to in-frame clones, with some not included. That table furnishes V, J and clone size, whereas the DNA furnished D and trimming. The repertoire shows 130,000 or so clones; the top ten hold approximately 1.7%.

The rearrangement links TRBV4-1 to TRBJ2-7; perhaps TRBD2 as D (5 bases). The receptor was isolated from a woman aged 40-49 years in good health and CMV-seropositive. Material: PBMCs. The CDR3 nucleotides are TGCGCCAGCAGCCAAGAACCGGGGTATTTTTACGAGCAGTACTTC. It translates to CASSQEPGYFYEQYF.